A single sample is the source of the 14 T cell receptor beta chains below, sequenced in a study of technical replicates of blood from a handful of donors. Measured with immunoSEQ multiplex PCR; TCRdb has only the in-frame clones, and not every one. The repertoire consists of around 60,000 clones, with nearly 95% occurring once and the leading ten covering about 4.4%. The sample comprised PBMCs. These receptors were collected from a human donor in good health. Some clones in this sample may be carry-over from other donors' samples.

The genes are TRBV30 and TRBJ2-1; D is uncertain. CDR1 is GTSNPN and CDR2 is SVGIG in the germline V gene (reference sequence). The CDR3 runs 10 residues. Trimming removed 2 bases at V and 10 bases at J, with 6 bases between. The CDR3 spells CAWSMTEQFF. Written as DNA, the CDR3 is TGTGCCTGGAGTATGACAGAGCAGTTCTTC.

The J gene is TRBJ2-1, the V gene TRBV13; 8 nucleotides agree with TRBD2. Germline CDR1 PRHDT, CDR2 FYEKMQ (reference sequence). V trimming: 6 bases; J trimming: 7 bases; junction bases outside the gene matches: 14. CDR3 size: 16 residues. CDR3 loop: CASRGTSGGDLNEQFF. CDR3 in DNA: TGTGCCAGCAGGGGAACTAGCGGTGGAGACCTAAATGAGCAGTTCTTC.

The chain uses TRBV5-6 and TRBJ2-1; D is ambiguous. CDR3 length: 17 amino acids. Per germline, CDR1 SGHDT and CDR2 YYEEEE. Trimming cost V 0 bases and J 0 bases, with 13 bases left between them. CDR3 loop: CASSLGNWYPSYNEQFF. As DNA, the CDR3 is TGTGCCAGCAGCTTGGGAAACTGGTACCCCTCCTACAATGAGCAGTTCTTC.

This sequence joins TRBV10-3 and TRBJ2-7; 9 bases match TRBD1. CDR1 and CDR2 from the germline V gene are ENHRY and SYGVKD. The CDR3 is 15 residues long. V shed 6 bases, J shed 3 bases, and the junction held 9 bases outside the gene matches. This CDR3 is CAIREQGAPNYEQYF. The CDR3 bases are TGTGCCATCAGAGAACAGGGGGCGCCCAACTACGAGCAGTACTTC.

The V gene is TRBV7-6, the J gene TRBJ2-3, with TRBD2 as a possible D gene (6 bases). This CDR3 has 14 amino acids. Germline CDR1 SGHVS, CDR2 FNYEAQ. Trimming left V 1 base short and J 3 bases short, with 8 bases between. This chain's CDR3 is CASSLVEGTDTQYF. In nucleotides, the CDR3 is TGTGCCAGCAGCTTAGTGGAGGGAACAGATACGCAGTATTTT.

CDR3 in amino acids: CASSLSVSYEQYF. DNA for the CDR3: TGTGCCAGCAGCTTATCGGTCTCCTACGAGCAGTACTTC. The V and J genes are TRBV7-2 and TRBJ2-7; D uncertain. V dropped 2 bases and J dropped 0 bases, with 5 bases sitting between them. The CDR3 totals 13 residues. Germline V gives CDR1 SGHTA, CDR2 FQGNSA.

The rearrangement uses TRBV11-1 and TRBJ2-1, with TRBD1 matching over 7 bases. The germline V gene has CDR1 SGHAT and CDR2 FQDESV (reference sequence). V shed 7 bases, J shed 7 bases, and the junction held 19 bases outside the gene matches. The CDR3 is 17 residues long. CDR3 coding DNA: TGTGCCAGCACACTCGCAGGACAGGAGCGATGGGGAAATGAGCAGTTCTTC. The encoded protein is CASTLAGQERWGNEQFF.

This chain joins TRBV14 and TRBJ2-3, with D unclear. This CDR3 has 13 residues. With 6 bases removed from V and 2 bases from J, the gap between germline ends came to 9 bases. Germline V lookup: CDR1 SGHDN, CDR2 FVKESK. The CDR3 bases are TGTGCCAGCAGTTCACAGCCCACAGATACGCAGTATTTT. It specifies CASSSQPTDTQYF.

J is TRBJ2-5 and V is TRBV6-1; 10 bases align to TRBD1. The germline gives CDR1 MNHNS, CDR2 SASEGT. The CDR3 runs to 15 residues. Unmatched junction bases numbered 6, after V lost 4 bases and J lost 4 bases. The chain's CDR3 is CASSGQGAFGETQYF. For the CDR3, the DNA is TGTGCCAGCAGTGGACAGGGGGCTTTCGGAGAGACCCAGTACTTC.

In its sample, this clone was seen a few times. This chain joins TRBV2 and TRBJ2-5, with no clear D. V shed 6 bases and J shed 5 bases, with 13 bases lying between them. The germline V gene has CDR1 SNHLY and CDR2 FYNNEI. CDR3 length: 13 residues. The CDR3 sequence: CASSLRRVETQYF. CDR3 DNA sequence: TGTGCCAGCAGCCTCCGCCGAGTGGAGACCCAGTACTTC. Supplemented by reference TRBV2 and TRBJ2-5, the full variable domain reads EPEVTQTPSHQVTQMGQEVILRCVPISNHLYFYWYRQILGQKVEFLVSFYNNEISEKSEIFDDQFSVERPDGSNFTLKIRSTKLEDSAMYFCASSLRRVETQYFGPGTRLLVL.

V usage is TRBV6-6 and J usage is TRBJ2-7, with 9 bases fitting TRBD1. The J segment lost 5 bases and the V segment lost 5 bases, leaving 10 bases of the junction unmatched. The CDR3 spans 15 residues. From germline, CDR1 is MNHNY and CDR2 SVGAGI (reference sequence). CDR3 residues: CASSNRDRVVHEQYF. CDR3 sequence (DNA): TGTGCCAGCAGTAACCGGGACAGGGTGGTCCACGAGCAGTACTTC.

The rearrangement joins TRBV6-5 to TRBJ2-1; TRBD2 matches at 7 bases. V dropped 9 bases and J dropped 2; count of bases not matched to a gene: 4. This CDR3 has 13 residues. Germline-derived CDR1 and CDR2 are MNHEY and SVGAGI. CDR3 DNA: TGTGCCAGTGCTAGCGGACCCTACAATGAGCAGTTCTTC. Residues: CASASGPYNEQFF.

The J gene is TRBJ2-2, the V gene TRBV2; D is perhaps TRBD2 (5 bases). The length of the CDR3 is 14 residues. From germline, CDR1 is SNHLY and CDR2 FYNNEI. The V and J ends lost 8 bases and 5 bases respectively, with 15 bases between them. CDR3 bases: TGTGCCAGCGGTAAGGGAGCAGCTACCGGGGAGCTGTTTTTT. This gives the protein CASGKGAATGELFF.

This clone was observed a single time. The chain combines TRBV4-2 with TRBJ2-1; D is unresolved. The CDR3 is 14 residues long. With 1 base removed from V and 8 bases from J, the gap between germline ends came to 12 bases. The V gene's germline CDR1 is LGHNA and CDR2 YNFKEQ. The CDR3 is CASSQARQADEQFF. The CDR3 coding sequence is TGTGCCAGCAGCCAAGCTCGGCAGGCCGATGAGCAGTTCTTC.